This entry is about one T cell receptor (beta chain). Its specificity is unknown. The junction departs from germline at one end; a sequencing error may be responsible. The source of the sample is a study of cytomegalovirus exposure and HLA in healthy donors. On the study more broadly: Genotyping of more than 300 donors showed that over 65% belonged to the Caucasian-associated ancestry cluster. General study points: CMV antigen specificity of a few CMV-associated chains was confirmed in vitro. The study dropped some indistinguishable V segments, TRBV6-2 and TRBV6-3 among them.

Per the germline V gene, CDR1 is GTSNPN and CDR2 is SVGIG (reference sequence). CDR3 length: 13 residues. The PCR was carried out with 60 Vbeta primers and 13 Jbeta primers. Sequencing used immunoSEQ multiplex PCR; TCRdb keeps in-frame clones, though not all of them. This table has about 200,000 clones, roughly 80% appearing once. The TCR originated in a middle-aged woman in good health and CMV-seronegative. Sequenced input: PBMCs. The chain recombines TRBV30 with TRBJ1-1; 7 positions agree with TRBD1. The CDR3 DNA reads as TGTGCCTGGAGTGGACAGGGAAACACTAAAGCTTTCTTT. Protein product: CAWSGQGNTKAFF.